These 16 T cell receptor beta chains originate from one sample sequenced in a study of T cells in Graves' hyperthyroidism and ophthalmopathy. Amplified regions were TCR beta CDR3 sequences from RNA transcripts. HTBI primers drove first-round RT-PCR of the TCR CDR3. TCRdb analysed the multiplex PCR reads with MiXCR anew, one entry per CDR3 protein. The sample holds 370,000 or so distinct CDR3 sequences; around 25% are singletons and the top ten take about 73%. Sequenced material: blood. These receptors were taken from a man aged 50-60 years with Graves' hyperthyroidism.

The CDR3 DNA sequence: TGTGCCAGCAGCCAAGATTCGGTAGCGGGAGGGCCGCGGTCCGAGCAGTACTTC. This encodes CASSQDSVAGGPRSEQYF. This chain joins TRBV14 and TRBJ2-7, with TRBD2 matching 11 bases. This CDR3 contains 18 residues. In germline, CDR1 is SGHDN, CDR2 FVKESK. Trimming cost V 0 bases and J 6 bases; bases outside gene matches: 13.

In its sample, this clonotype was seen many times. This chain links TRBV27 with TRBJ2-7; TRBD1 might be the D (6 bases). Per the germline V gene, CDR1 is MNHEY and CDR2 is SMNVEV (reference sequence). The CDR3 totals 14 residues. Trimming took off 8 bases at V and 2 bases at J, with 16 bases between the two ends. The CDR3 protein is CASGRGEDPYEQYF. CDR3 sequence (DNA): TGTGCCAGCGGCAGGGGTGAGGACCCCTACGAGCAGTACTTC.

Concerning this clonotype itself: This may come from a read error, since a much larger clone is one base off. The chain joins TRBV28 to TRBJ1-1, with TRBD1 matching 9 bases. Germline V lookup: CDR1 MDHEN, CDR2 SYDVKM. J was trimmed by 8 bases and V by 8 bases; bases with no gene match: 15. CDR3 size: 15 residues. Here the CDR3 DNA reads TGTGCCAGCGGTCCCCTCGGGACAGGGAAGGGAGAAGCTTTCTTT. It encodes CASGPLGTGKGEAFF.

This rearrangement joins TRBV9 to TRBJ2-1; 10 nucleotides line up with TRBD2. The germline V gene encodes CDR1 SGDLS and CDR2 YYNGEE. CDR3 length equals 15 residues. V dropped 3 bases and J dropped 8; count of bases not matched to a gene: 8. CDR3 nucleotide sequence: TGTGCCAGCAGCGAAGCAGCGGGAGGGGAGGATGAGCAGTTCTTC. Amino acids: CASSEAAGGEDEQFF. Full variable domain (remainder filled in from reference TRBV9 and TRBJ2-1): DSGVTQTPKHLITATGQRVTLRCSPRSGDLSVYWYQQSLDQGLQFLIQYYNGEERAKGNILERFSAQQFPDLHSELNLSSLELGDSALYFCASSEAAGGEDEQFFGPGTRLTVL.

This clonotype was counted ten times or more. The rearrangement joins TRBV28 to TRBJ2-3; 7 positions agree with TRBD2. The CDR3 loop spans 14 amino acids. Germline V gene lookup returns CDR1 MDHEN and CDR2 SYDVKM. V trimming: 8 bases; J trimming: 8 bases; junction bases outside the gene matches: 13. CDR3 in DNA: TGTGCCAGCCGGCCCGGGAGGATTAAGGGTACGCAGTATTTT. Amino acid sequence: CASRPGRIKGTQYF. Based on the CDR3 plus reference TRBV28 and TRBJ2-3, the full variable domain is DVKVTQSSRYLVKRTGEKVFLECVQDMDHENMFWYRQDPGLGLRLIYFSYDVKMKEKGDIPEGYSVSREKKERFSLILESASTNQTSMYLCASRPGRIKGTQYFGPGTRLTVL.

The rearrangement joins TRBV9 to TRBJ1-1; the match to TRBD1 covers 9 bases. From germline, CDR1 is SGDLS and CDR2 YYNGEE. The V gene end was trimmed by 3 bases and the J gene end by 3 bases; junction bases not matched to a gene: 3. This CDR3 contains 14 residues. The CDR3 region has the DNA TGTGCCAGCAGCGAGACAGGGGGGGACACTGAAGCTTTCTTT. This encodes CASSETGGDTEAFF.

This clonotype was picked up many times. The CDR3 DNA is TGTGCCAGCAGCCAAGATCTGGGGGCGCCTCAAGAGACCCAGTACTTC. This codes for CASSQDLGAPQETQYF. The rearrangement uses TRBV3-1 and TRBJ2-5, with TRBD1 as a possible D gene (6 bases). The germline V gene has CDR1 LGHDT and CDR2 YNNKEL (reference sequence). This CDR3 contains 16 residues. V was trimmed by 0 bases and J by 2 bases, leaving 13 bases between them.

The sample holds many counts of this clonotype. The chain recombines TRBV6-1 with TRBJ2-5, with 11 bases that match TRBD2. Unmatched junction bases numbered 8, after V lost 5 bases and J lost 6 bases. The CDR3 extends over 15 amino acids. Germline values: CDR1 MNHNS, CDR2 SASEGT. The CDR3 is CASSTTSGSRKTQYF. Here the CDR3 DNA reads TGTGCCAGCAGTACAACTAGCGGGAGTAGGAAGACCCAGTACTTC.

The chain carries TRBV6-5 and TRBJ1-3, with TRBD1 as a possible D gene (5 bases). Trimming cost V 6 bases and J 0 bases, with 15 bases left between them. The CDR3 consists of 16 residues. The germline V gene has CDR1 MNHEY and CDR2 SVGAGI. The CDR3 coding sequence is TGTGCCAGCAGATCACTCGACAGAGTCTCTGGAAACACCATATATTTT. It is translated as CASRSLDRVSGNTIYF.

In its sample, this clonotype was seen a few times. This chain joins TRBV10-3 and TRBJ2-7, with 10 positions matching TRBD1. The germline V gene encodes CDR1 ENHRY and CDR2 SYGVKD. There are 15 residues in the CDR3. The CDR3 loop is CAIGRSDRGQFEQYF. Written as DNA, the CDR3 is TGTGCAATCGGGAGGTCAGACAGGGGGCAGTTCGAGCAGTACTTC.

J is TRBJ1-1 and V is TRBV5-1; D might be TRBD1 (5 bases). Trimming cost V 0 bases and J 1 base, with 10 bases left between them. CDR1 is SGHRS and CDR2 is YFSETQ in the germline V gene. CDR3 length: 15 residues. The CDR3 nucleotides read TGCGCCAGCAGCTTGGCGAGACAGAGGAACACTGAAGCTTTCTTT. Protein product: CASSLARQRNTEAFF.

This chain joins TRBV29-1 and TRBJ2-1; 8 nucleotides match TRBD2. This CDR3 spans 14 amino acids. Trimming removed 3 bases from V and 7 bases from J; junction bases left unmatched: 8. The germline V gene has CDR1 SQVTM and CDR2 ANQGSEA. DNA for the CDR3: TGCAGCGTTGATGCAGCGGGAGTTGGTAATGAGCAGTTCTTC. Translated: CSVDAAGVGNEQFF.

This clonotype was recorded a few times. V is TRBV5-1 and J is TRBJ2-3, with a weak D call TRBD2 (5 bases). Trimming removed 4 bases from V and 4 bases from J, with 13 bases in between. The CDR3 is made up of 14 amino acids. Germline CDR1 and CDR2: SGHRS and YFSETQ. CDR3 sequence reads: CASSHGGEPDTQYF. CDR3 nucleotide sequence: TGCGCCAGCAGCCACGGAGGAGAACCAGATACGCAGTATTTT.

For the CDR3, the DNA is TGTGCCAGCAGTCCGGGACTATCCCCAGATACGCAGTATTTT. Translating gives CASSPGLSPDTQYF. The chain joins TRBV27 to TRBJ2-3; 7 bases fit TRBD2. Germline loops: CDR1 MNHEY, CDR2 SMNVEV (reference sequence). The V gene end was trimmed by 5 bases and the J gene end by 4 bases; junction bases not matched to a gene: 6. The CDR3 contains 14 residues.

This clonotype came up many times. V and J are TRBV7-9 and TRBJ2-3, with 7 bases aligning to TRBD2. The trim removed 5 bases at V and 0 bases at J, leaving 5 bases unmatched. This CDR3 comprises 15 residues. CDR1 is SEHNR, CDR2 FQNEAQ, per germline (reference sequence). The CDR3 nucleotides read TGTGCCAGCAGCGGGGCTAGCGGAAGCACAGATACGCAGTATTTT. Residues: CASSGASGSTDTQYF.

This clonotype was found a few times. The CDR3 protein is CASMSLHEQYF. CDR3 nucleotides: TGTGCCAGCATGTCACTCCACGAGCAGTACTTC. The chain is built from TRBV6-1 and TRBJ2-7; D is uncertain. V lost 7 bases to trimming and J lost 5 bases, with 9 bases between them. The CDR3 has 11 residues. Germline V gives CDR1 MNHNS, CDR2 SASEGT.